This T cell receptor (beta chain) was recorded in a study of T cell responses to AZD1222 COVID-19 vaccine. Assay used: immunoSEQ multiplex PCR; TCRdb lists only in-frame clones, some missing. The repertoire has around 120,000 clones, over 75% of them found once; the top ten carry approximately 7.5%. The CDR3 covers 14 residues. Germline V gene lookup returns CDR1 LNHDA and CDR2 SQIVND (reference sequence). V lost 9 bases and J lost 3; bases outside the gene matches: 6. This clone was recorded a few times. This chain connects TRBV19 to TRBJ1-5, with 9 positions matching TRBD1. The TCR was taken from an adult in good health. Sequenced here: peripheral blood, sampled on day 0 of AZD1222 vaccination. CDR3 region: CASRTGALNQPQHF. CDR3 nucleotides: TGTGCCAGCCGGACAGGGGCCCTCAATCAGCCCCAGCATTTT. Full variable domain (rest looked up from reference TRBV19 and TRBJ1-5): DGGITQSPKYLFRKEGQNVTLSCEQNLNHDAMYWYRQDPGQGLRLIYYSQIVNDFQKGDIAEGYSVSREKKESFPLTVTSAQKNPTAFYLCASRTGALNQPQHFGDGTRLSIL.